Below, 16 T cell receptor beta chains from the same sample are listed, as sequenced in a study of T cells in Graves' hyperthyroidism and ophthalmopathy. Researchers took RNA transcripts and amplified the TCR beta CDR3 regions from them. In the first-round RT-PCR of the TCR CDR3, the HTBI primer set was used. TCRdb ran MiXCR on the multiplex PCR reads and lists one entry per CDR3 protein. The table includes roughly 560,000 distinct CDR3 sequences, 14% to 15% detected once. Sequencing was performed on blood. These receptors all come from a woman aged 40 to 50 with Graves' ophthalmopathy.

CDR3 coding DNA: TGTGCCAGCAGCTTAAGCCCTGGAGGGGGGGATAGCAATCAGCCCCAGCATTTT. This translates into CASSLSPGGGDSNQPQHF. The V gene is TRBV11-2, the J gene TRBJ1-5; tentatively, D is TRBD1 (6 bases). Per the germline V gene, CDR1 is SGHAT and CDR2 is FQNNGV. The CDR3 loop spans 18 amino acids. V gave up 2 bases and J gave up 0 bases, with 17 bases separating them.

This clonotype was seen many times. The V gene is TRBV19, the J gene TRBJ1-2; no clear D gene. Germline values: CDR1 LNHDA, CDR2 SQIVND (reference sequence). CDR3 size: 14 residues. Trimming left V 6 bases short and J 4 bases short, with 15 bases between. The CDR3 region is CASRGPLPSYGYTF. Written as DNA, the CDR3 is TGTGCCAGTAGAGGGCCTCTTCCGAGCTATGGCTACACCTTC. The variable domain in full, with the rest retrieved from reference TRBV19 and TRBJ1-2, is DGGITQSPKYLFRKEGQNVTLSCEQNLNHDAMYWYRQDPGQGLRLIYYSQIVNDFQKGDIAEGYSVSREKKESFPLTVTSAQKNPTAFYLCASRGPLPSYGYTFGSGTRLTVV.

CDR3 amino acids: CASSPYKYRENYGYTF. CDR3 nucleotides: TGTGCCAGCAGTCCTTACAAGTACAGGGAAAACTATGGCTACACCTTC. V and J are TRBV6-1 and TRBJ1-2, with TRBD1 as a possible D gene (6 bases). CDR3 length: 16 residues. Looked up from germline, CDR1 is MNHNS and CDR2 is SASEGT. Trimming left V 5 bases short and J 2 bases short, with 18 bases between.

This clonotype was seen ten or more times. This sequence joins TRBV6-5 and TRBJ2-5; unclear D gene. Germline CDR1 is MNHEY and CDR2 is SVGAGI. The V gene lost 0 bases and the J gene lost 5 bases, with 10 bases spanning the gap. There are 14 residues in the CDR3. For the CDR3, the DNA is TGTGCCAGCAGTTACTCGATCCCCGGGGAGACCCAGTACTTC. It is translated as CASSYSIPGETQYF.

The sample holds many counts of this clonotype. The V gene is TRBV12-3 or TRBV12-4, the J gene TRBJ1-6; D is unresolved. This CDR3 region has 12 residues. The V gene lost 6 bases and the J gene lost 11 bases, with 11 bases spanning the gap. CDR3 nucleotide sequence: TGTGCCAGCAGAACAGCGCCGGCACCCCTCCACTTT. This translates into CASRTAPAPLHF.

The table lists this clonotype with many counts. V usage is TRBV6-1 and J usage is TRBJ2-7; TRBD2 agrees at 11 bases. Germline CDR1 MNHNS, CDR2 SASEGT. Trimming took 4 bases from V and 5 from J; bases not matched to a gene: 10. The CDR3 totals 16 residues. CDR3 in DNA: TGTGCCAGCAGTGTAAGTACTAGCGGGAGACGAAACGAGCAGTACTTC. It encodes CASSVSTSGRRNEQYF.

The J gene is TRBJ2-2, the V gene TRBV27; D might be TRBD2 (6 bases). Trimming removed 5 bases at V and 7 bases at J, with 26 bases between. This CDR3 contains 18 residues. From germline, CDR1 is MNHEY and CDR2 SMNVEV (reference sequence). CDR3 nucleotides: TGTGCCAGCAGTCCGAAGGGATACCTTGTTATGGGGGGCGGGGAGCTGTTTTTT. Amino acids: CASSPKGYLVMGGGELFF.

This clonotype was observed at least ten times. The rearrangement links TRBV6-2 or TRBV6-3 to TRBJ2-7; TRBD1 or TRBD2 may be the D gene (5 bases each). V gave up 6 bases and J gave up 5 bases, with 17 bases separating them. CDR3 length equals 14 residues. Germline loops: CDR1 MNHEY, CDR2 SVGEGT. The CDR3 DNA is TGTGCCAGCAGCACTTCATGGGGGAGCAACGAGCAGTACTTC. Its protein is CASSTSWGSNEQYF.

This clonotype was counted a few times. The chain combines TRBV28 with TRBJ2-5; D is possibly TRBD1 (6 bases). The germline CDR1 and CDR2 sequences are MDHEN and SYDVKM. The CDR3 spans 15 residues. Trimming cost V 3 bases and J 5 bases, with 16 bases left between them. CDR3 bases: TGTGCCAGCAGTTTGGCTCCGAGGGGGTTGGAGACCCAGTACTTC. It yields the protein CASSLAPRGLETQYF. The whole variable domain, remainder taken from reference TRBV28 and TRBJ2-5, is DVKVTQSSRYLVKRTGEKVFLECVQDMDHENMFWYRQDPGLGLRLIYFSYDVKMKEKGDIPEGYSVSREKKERFSLILESASTNQTSMYLCASSLAPRGLETQYFGPGTRLLVL.

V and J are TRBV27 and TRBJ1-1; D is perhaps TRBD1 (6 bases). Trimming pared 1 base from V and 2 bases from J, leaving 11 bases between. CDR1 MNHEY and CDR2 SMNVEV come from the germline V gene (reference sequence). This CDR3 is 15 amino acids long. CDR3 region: CASSLYSGANTEAFF. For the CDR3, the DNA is TGTGCCAGCAGTTTATACTCAGGGGCTAACACTGAAGCTTTCTTT.

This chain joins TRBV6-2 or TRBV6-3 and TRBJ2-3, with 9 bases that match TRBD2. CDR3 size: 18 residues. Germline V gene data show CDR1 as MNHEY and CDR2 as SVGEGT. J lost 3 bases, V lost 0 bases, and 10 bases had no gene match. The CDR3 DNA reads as TGTGCCAGCAGTTACTCCGGCCTAGCGGGATTGGTGACAGATACGCAGTATTTT. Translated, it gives CASSYSGLAGLVTDTQYF.

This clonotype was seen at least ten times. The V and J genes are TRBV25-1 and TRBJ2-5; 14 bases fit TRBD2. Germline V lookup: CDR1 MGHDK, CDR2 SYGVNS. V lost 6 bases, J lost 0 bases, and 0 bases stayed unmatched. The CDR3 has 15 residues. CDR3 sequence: CASRGLAGDQETQYF. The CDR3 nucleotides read TGTGCCAGCAGGGGACTAGCGGGGGACCAAGAGACCCAGTACTTC.

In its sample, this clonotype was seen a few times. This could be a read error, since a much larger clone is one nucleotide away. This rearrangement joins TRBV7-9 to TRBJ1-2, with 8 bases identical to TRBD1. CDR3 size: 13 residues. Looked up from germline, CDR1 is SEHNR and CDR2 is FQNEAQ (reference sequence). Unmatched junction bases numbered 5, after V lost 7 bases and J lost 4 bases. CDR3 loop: CASIPTGVYGYTF. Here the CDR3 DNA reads TGTGCCAGCATCCCGACAGGGGTCTATGGCTACACCTTC.

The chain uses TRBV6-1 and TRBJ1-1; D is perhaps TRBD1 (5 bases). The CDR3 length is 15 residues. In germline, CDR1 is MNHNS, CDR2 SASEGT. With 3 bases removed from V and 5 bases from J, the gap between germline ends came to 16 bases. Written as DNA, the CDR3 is TGTGCCAGCAGTGATGAGGGACTGCGGTGGACTGAAGCTTTCTTT. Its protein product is CASSDEGLRWTEAFF.

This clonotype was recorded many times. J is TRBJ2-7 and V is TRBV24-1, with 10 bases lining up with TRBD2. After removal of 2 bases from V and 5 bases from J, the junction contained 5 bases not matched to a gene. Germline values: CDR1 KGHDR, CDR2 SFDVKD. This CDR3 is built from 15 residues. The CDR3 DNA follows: TGTGCCACCAGTGATTCTAGCGGGAGTTTCAACGAGCAGTACTTC. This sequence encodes CATSDSSGSFNEQYF.

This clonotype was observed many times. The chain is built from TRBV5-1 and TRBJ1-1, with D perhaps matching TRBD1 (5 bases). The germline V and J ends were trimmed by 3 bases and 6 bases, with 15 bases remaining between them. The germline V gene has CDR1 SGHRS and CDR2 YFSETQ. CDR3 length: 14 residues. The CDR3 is CASSSRGVQAEAFF. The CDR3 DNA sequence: TGCGCCAGCAGCTCACGGGGGGTTCAGGCTGAAGCTTTCTTT.